This TCR beta chain is drawn from a study of Graves' ophthalmopathy and Graves' hyperthyroidism. Germline CDR1 MNHEY, CDR2 SMNVEV (reference sequence). The CDR3 runs 17 residues. The V gene lost 7 bases and the J gene lost 3 bases, with 21 bases spanning the gap. This clonotype was seen a handful of times. The authors amplified TCR beta CDR3 regions from RNA transcripts. The first round was an RT-PCR with HTBI primers, and the second round was a multiplex PCR. TCRdb passed the multiplex PCR reads through MiXCR, listing each CDR3 protein once. The table has hundreds of thousands of distinct CDR3 sequences, 22% seen once; the top ten hold roughly 6.9%.

The sample was peripheral blood. V and J are TRBV27 and TRBJ2-2; D is perhaps TRBD2 (6 bases). The source of this sequence is a young woman with stable Graves' hyperthyroidism. Some clones in this sample may be carry-over from other donors' samples. The CDR3 nucleotides read TGTGCCAGCACCTTCTGGCAGGGAGGTTCGGACACCGGGGAGCTGTTTTTT. The encoded protein is CASTFWQGGSDTGELFF.